A single sample gave rise to the 30 T cell receptor beta chains below, sequenced in a study of blood T cell repertoires in COVID-19. Data came from immunoSEQ multiplex PCR; TCRdb stores just in-frame clones and leaves some out. This table has hundreds of thousands of clones, 75% to 90% appearing once. Sequencing was carried out using PBMCs or T cells enriched from blood (not recorded which). These receptors all come from a young man who had recovered from COVID-19.

V usage is TRBV12-3 or TRBV12-4 and J usage is TRBJ1-4, with TRBD1 matching over 7 bases. With 0 bases clipped from V and 15 bases from J, the junction kept 4 bases outside the gene matches. The CDR3 length is 12 residues. The CDR3 coding sequence is TGTGCCAGCAGTTTAGCACCGGGACAGTTGTTTTTT. It is translated as CASSLAPGQLFF.

This rearrangement joins TRBV28 to TRBJ1-2, with 9 bases matching TRBD1. Germline CDR1 MDHEN, CDR2 SYDVKM. Trimming cost V 2 bases and J 5 bases; bases outside gene matches: 6. The CDR3 loop spans 15 amino acids. This CDR3 is CASSLLGQGGYGYTF. The CDR3 DNA sequence: TGTGCCAGCAGTTTACTGGGACAGGGTGGGTATGGCTACACCTTC.

The chain combines TRBV30 with TRBJ2-5; D gene unclear. The CDR3 is made up of 12 amino acids. Germline lookup yields CDR1 GTSNPN and CDR2 SVGIG (reference sequence). Trimming took off 7 bases at V and 5 bases at J, with 14 bases between the two ends. The CDR3 DNA follows: TGTGCCTCATACATGACTGGGGAGACCCAGTACTTC. Translation: CASYMTGETQYF.

The rearrangement uses TRBV2 and TRBJ2-5; TRBD1 matches 10 bases. The V segment lost 6 bases and the J segment 4 bases; nucleotides outside the gene matches: 5. CDR1 and CDR2 (germline): SNHLY, FYNNEI. The CDR3 covers 14 residues. CDR3 nucleotide sequence: TGTGCCAGCAGGGGACAGGGGCGGGCAGAGACCCAGTACTTC. Its protein is CASRGQGRAETQYF.

V gene TRBV10-3 combines with J gene TRBJ1-2; D is ambiguous. This CDR3 is 12 amino acids long. Between the trimmed V and J ends, which lost 0 bases and 8 bases, there was a span of 7 bases. Per the germline V gene, CDR1 is ENHRY and CDR2 is SYGVKD. As DNA, the CDR3 is TGTGCCATCAGTGAGTCTCTCGTGGGCTACACCTTC. Its translation is CAISESLVGYTF.

This clone was seen more than once but under ten times. The genes are TRBV5-1 and TRBJ2-3; TRBD2 aligns across 10 bases. J gave up 5 bases and V 3 bases, and 12 bases lay outside the gene matches. The CDR3 sequence is 17 residues long. The germline V gene has CDR1 SGHRS and CDR2 YFSETQ. CDR3 in amino acids: CASSYVPSGSGGDTQYF. The CDR3 DNA reads as TGCGCCAGCAGCTACGTCCCTAGCGGGAGCGGGGGAGATACGCAGTATTTT.

V usage is TRBV18 and J usage is TRBJ2-3, with D maybe TRBD2 (5 bases). The CDR3 contains 15 residues. V lost 2 bases and J lost 5, with 14 bases in between. Germline CDR1 reads KGHSH; CDR2 reads LQKENI. CDR3 coding DNA: TGTGCCAGCTCACCATCTCGGCTTGAGGGAGATACGCAGTATTTT. Protein: CASSPSRLEGDTQYF. The full variable domain, its missing parts supplied by reference TRBV18 and TRBJ2-3, is NAGVMQNPRHLVRRRGQEARLRCSPMKGHSHVYWYRQLPEEGLKFMVYLQKENIIDESGMPKERFSAEFPKEGPSILRIQQVVRGDSAAYFCASSPSRLEGDTQYFGPGTRLTVL.

The chain recombines TRBV27 with TRBJ1-1, with no clear D. Germline V lookup: CDR1 MNHEY, CDR2 SMNVEV (reference sequence). Trimming removed 2 bases at V and 1 base at J, with 5 bases between. CDR3 length equals 13 residues. CDR3 sequence: CASSLAGNTEAFF. The CDR3 DNA reads as TGTGCCAGCAGTTTAGCAGGGAACACTGAAGCTTTCTTT.

The chain uses TRBV16 and TRBJ2-7, with a possible D match to TRBD1 (6 bases). CDR3 length: 15 residues. Germline CDR1 and CDR2: KGHSY and FQNENV. With 2 bases removed from V and 0 bases from J, the gap between germline ends came to 11 bases. CDR3 protein: CASSQARDNSYEQYF. In DNA, the CDR3 is TGTGCCAGCAGCCAAGCCCGGGACAACTCCTACGAGCAGTACTTC. The variable domain in full, with the rest retrieved from reference TRBV16 and TRBJ2-7, is GEEVAQTPKHLVRGEGQKAKLYCAPIKGHSYVFWYQQVLKNEFKFLISFQNENVFDETGMPKERFSAKCLPNSPCSLEIQATKLEDSAVYFCASSQARDNSYEQYFGPGTRLTVT.

The rearrangement joins TRBV14 to TRBJ2-7; no definite D call. Trimming pared 2 bases from V and 5 bases from J, leaving 4 bases between. The CDR3 runs to 11 residues. The germline CDR1 and CDR2 sequences are SGHDN and FVKESK. CDR3 amino acids: CASSQQNEQYF. The DNA for the CDR3 is TGTGCCAGCAGCCAACAAAACGAGCAGTACTTC. The whole variable domain, remainder taken from reference TRBV14 and TRBJ2-7, is EAGVTQFPSHSVIEKGQTVTLRCDPISGHDNLYWYRRVMGKEIKFLLHFVKESKQDESGMPNNRFLAERTGGTYSTLKVQPAELEDSGVYFCASSQQNEQYFGPGTRLTVT.

The J gene is TRBJ1-1, the V gene TRBV2; 7 bases map to TRBD1. V trimming: 6 bases; J trimming: 3 bases; junction bases outside the gene matches: 1. CDR3 length: 12 residues. Germline loops: CDR1 SNHLY, CDR2 FYNNEI. The CDR3 here is CASRGQDTEAFF. Written as DNA, the CDR3 is TGTGCCAGCAGAGGACAGGACACTGAAGCTTTCTTT.

This rearrangement joins TRBV5-1 to TRBJ1-4, with TRBD1 matching over 9 bases. J gave up 4 bases and V 4 bases, and 5 bases lay outside the gene matches. The CDR3 has 15 residues. Germline V gives CDR1 SGHRS, CDR2 YFSETQ. CDR3 sequence: CASSLGQGRNEKLFF. CDR3 nucleotides: TGCGCCAGCAGCCTAGGACAGGGGCGTAATGAAAAACTGTTTTTT.

This clone was recorded only once. The V gene is TRBV28, the J gene TRBJ1-5; 11 nucleotides line up with TRBD1. This CDR3 contains 15 residues. CDR1 is MDHEN and CDR2 is SYDVKM in the germline V gene. With V trimmed by 6 bases and J by 6 bases, 7 bases remained unmatched. CDR3 protein: CASSGDRGWGQPQHF. The CDR3 DNA follows: TGTGCCAGCAGCGGGGACAGGGGGTGGGGTCAGCCCCAGCATTTT.

The chain couples TRBV5-8 to TRBJ2-1; D is undetermined. Trimming pared 6 bases from V and 5 bases from J, leaving 6 bases between. Germline V lookup: CDR1 SGHTS, CDR2 YDEGEE. The length of the CDR3 is 11 residues. The CDR3 is CASIVNNEQFF. The CDR3 DNA reads TGTGCCAGCATTGTCAACAATGAGCAGTTCTTC.

V and J are TRBV3-1 (or the pseudogene TRBV3-2) and TRBJ2-5, with a tentative D call TRBD2 (5 bases). V was cut by 1 base and J by 1 base, with 10 bases left in between. There are 15 residues in the CDR3. Germline V gene data show CDR1 as LGHDT and CDR2 as YNNKEL (reference sequence). The CDR3 loop reads CASSQVLASQETQYF. The CDR3 DNA reads TGTGCCAGCAGCCAAGTTTTAGCGTCCCAAGAGACCCAGTACTTC.

This chain links TRBV30 with TRBJ2-3, with D uncertain. Germline CDR1 is GTSNPN and CDR2 is SVGIG (reference sequence). V lost 4 bases to trimming and J lost 2 bases, with 7 bases between them. The CDR3 is made up of 12 amino acids. The CDR3 sequence is CAWNTNTDTQYF. CDR3 sequence (DNA): TGTGCCTGGAACACGAACACAGATACGCAGTATTTT.

The chain uses TRBV18 and TRBJ1-5; D unresolved. This CDR3 spans 13 amino acids. Looked up from germline, CDR1 is KGHSH and CDR2 is LQKENI. Trimming took off 5 bases at V and 3 bases at J, with 8 bases between the two ends. CDR3 amino acids: CASSDGFNQPQHF. DNA of the CDR3: TGTGCCAGCTCAGACGGGTTCAATCAGCCCCAGCATTTT.

This sequence joins TRBV5-1 and TRBJ2-1; D is possibly TRBD2 (6 bases). This CDR3 has 16 amino acids. CDR1 is SGHRS and CDR2 is YFSETQ in the germline V gene. Trimming took off 0 bases at V and 3 bases at J, with 13 bases between the two ends. The CDR3 sequence is CASSLGGMVGYNEQFF. For the CDR3, the DNA is TGCGCCAGCAGCTTGGGCGGGATGGTGGGCTACAATGAGCAGTTCTTC.

This clone was found once. J is TRBJ1-1 and V is TRBV29-1, with D uncertain. Germline CDR1 reads SQVTM; CDR2 reads ANQGSEA. Trimming took off 6 bases at V and 3 bases at J, with 14 bases between the two ends. The CDR3 extends over 13 amino acids. CDR3 DNA sequence: TGCAGCGTCGTAACTTTCGGGGACACTGAAGCTTTCTTT. Translated, it gives CSVVTFGDTEAFF.

A few counts support this clone. The gene calls are TRBV28 and TRBJ2-2, with D unresolved. V dropped 5 bases and J dropped 2 bases, with 6 bases sitting between them. Germline values: CDR1 MDHEN, CDR2 SYDVKM. The CDR3 has 13 residues. CDR3 DNA sequence: TGTGCCAGCAGTGAGAGTAACACCGGGGAGCTGTTTTTT. Translation gives CASSESNTGELFF.

This rearrangement joins TRBV5-5 to TRBJ1-1; no clear D. Per germline, CDR1 SGHKS and CDR2 YYEKEE (reference sequence). V lost 2 bases and J lost 2, with 7 bases in between. The CDR3 sequence is 13 residues long. CDR3: CASSLDTNTEAFF. Here the CDR3 DNA reads TGTGCCAGCAGCTTAGACACAAACACTGAAGCTTTCTTT. Together with reference TRBV5-5 and TRBJ1-1, the CDR3 gives the full variable domain: DAGVTQSPTHLIKTRGQQVTLRCSPISGHKSVSWYQQVLGQGPQFIFQYYEKEERGRGNFPDRFSARQFPNYSSELNVNALLLGDSALYLCASSLDTNTEAFFGQGTRLTVV.

This clone showed up just a few times. The chain is built from TRBV4-1 and TRBJ2-5; D is perhaps TRBD1 (5 bases). The germline gives CDR1 MGHRA, CDR2 YSYEKL. Trimming pared 1 base from V and 1 base from J, leaving 10 bases between. The CDR3 runs 15 residues. CDR3 loop: CASSQGWGTQETQYF. The CDR3 DNA sequence: TGCGCCAGCAGCCAAGGGTGGGGCACCCAAGAGACCCAGTACTTC.

The genes are TRBV15 and TRBJ1-1; possibly TRBD1 for D (6 bases). Looked up from germline, CDR1 is LNHNV and CDR2 is YYDKDF (reference sequence). Deletions cut 1 base from V and 1 base from J, with 16 bases between. CDR3 length equals 17 residues. The CDR3 here is CATSRGFQTGSNTEAFF. Written as DNA, the CDR3 is TGTGCCACCAGCAGAGGGTTCCAGACAGGCTCGAACACTGAAGCTTTCTTT.

The rearrangement uses TRBV14 and TRBJ2-1, with TRBD2 as a possible D gene (6 bases). V lost 5 bases, J lost 4 bases, and 9 bases lay in between. The germline V gene has CDR1 SGHDN and CDR2 FVKESK. This CDR3 comprises 13 residues. The CDR3 nucleotides are TGTGCCAGCAGCACCGGGACTTACAATGAGCAGTTCTTC. Protein product: CASSTGTYNEQFF.

The J gene is TRBJ1-1, the V gene TRBV3-1 (or the pseudogene TRBV3-2); D might be TRBD1 (6 bases). Germline values: CDR1 LGHDT, CDR2 YNNKEL (reference sequence). V dropped 1 base and J dropped 1 base, with 10 bases sitting between them. The CDR3 is made up of 15 amino acids. The CDR3 region has the DNA TGTGCCAGCAGCCAAGGGGGGGGCACGAACACTGAAGCTTTCTTT. Translated: CASSQGGGTNTEAFF.

The chain carries TRBV19 and TRBJ2-3; no firm D call. The V gene's germline CDR1 is LNHDA and CDR2 SQIVND (reference sequence). The CDR3 spans 12 residues. Deletions cut 4 bases from V and 8 bases from J, with 10 bases between. The CDR3 loop is CASSTLGGTQYF. In nucleotides, the CDR3 is TGTGCCAGTAGTACCCTTGGCGGTACGCAGTATTTT.

V usage is TRBV29-1 and J usage is TRBJ2-1, with 9 bases aligning to TRBD2. Germline V CDR1 and CDR2: SQVTM, ANQGSEA. CDR3 length: 14 amino acids. V shed 3 bases, J shed 4 bases, and the junction held 4 bases outside the gene matches. CDR3 in DNA: TGCAGCGTTGATTCGAGCGGGGGGTACAATGAGCAGTTCTTC. It translates to CSVDSSGGYNEQFF.

The chain employs TRBV10-1 and TRBJ2-7, with TRBD2 matching over 8 bases. CDR1 is WNHNN and CDR2 is SYGVQD in the germline V gene (reference sequence). The CDR3 consists of 15 residues. With V trimmed by 3 bases and J by 2 bases, 6 bases remained unmatched. CDR3 in DNA: TGCGCCAGCAGTGAAGAAGCGGGAGTCCCCTACGAGCAGTACTTC. It translates to CASSEEAGVPYEQYF.

J is TRBJ1-5 and V is TRBV7-9; tentatively, D is TRBD1 (5 bases). The V gene lost 6 bases and the J gene lost 6 bases, with 9 bases spanning the gap. The germline V gene has CDR1 SEHNR and CDR2 FQNEAQ (reference sequence). This CDR3 is 12 amino acids long. CDR3 sequence (DNA): TGTGCCAGCAGAAGGGGCAGTCAGCCCCAGCATTTT. Protein sequence: CASRRGSQPQHF.

The chain uses TRBV2 and TRBJ1-1; possibly TRBD1 for D (5 bases). This CDR3 is 13 amino acids long. Germline V gives CDR1 SNHLY, CDR2 FYNNEI. The V and J ends lost 4 bases and 8 bases respectively, with 14 bases between them. CDR3: CASSVSLWTEAFF. CDR3 nucleotide sequence: TGTGCCAGCAGTGTCTCCTTATGGACAGAAGCTTTCTTT. Supplemented by reference TRBV2 and TRBJ1-1, the full variable domain reads EPEVTQTPSHQVTQMGQEVILRCVPISNHLYFYWYRQILGQKVEFLVSFYNNEISEKSEIFDDQFSVERPDGSNFTLKIRSTKLEDSAMYFCASSVSLWTEAFFGQGTRLTVV.